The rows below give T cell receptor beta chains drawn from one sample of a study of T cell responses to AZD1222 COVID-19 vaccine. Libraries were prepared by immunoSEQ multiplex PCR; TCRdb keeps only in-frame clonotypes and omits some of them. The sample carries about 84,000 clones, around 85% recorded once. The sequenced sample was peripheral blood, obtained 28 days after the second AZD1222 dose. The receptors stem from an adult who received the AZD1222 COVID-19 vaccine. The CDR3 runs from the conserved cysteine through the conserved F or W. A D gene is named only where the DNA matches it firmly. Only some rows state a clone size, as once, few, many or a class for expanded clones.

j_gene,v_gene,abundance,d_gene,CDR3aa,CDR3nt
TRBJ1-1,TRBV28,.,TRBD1,CASGLQGSNTEAFF,TGTGCCAGCGGGTTACAGGGGTCGAACACTGAAGCTTTCTTT
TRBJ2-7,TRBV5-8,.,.,CASSRVGAAYEQYF,TGTGCCAGCAGCCGGGTTGGGGCAGCCTACGAGCAGTACTTC
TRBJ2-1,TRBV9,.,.,CASSVALRKGYNEQFF,TGTGCCAGCAGCGTAGCCCTAAGAAAAGGCTACAATGAGCAGTTCTTC
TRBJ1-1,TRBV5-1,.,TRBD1,CASSLDRGNAEAFF,TGCGCCAGCAGCTTAGACAGGGGAAACGCTGAAGCTTTCTTT
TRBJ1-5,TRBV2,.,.,CASRDSHNQPQHF,TGTGCCAGCAGGGACAGCCACAATCAGCCCCAGCATTTT
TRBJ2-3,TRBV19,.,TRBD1,CASRDRVYTDTQYF,TGTGCCTCGCGGGACAGGGTTTACACAGATACGCAGTATTTT
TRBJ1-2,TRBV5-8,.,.,CASSVMGGANYGYTF,TGTGCCAGCAGCGTGATGGGTGGAGCTAACTATGGCTACACCTTC
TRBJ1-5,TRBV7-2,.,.,CASSLVRNSNQPQHF,TGTGCCAGCAGCTTAGTAAGGAATAGCAATCAGCCCCAGCATTTT
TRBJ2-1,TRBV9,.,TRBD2,CASSGNSAGAYNEQFF,TGTGCCAGCAGCGGCAACTCAGCGGGGGCCTACAATGAGCAGTTCTTC
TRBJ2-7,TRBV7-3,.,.,CASSLSAGPYEQYF,TGTGCCAGCAGCTTATCGGCAGGACCATACGAGCAGTACTTC
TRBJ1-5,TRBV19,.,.,CATLRRGSDQPQHF,TGTGCCACTCTACGTAGGGGGAGCGATCAGCCCCAGCATTTT
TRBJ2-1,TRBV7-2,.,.,CASSSGAAEFF,TGTGCCAGCAGCTCCGGGGCCGCGGAGTTCTTC
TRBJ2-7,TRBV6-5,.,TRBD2,CASSLGLAGYEQYF,TGTGCCAGCAGTTTAGGACTAGCGGGATACGAGCAGTACTTC
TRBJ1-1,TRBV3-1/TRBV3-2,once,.,CASSQGYTNTEAFF,TGTGCCAGCAGCCAAGGGTATACGAACACTGAAGCTTTCTTT
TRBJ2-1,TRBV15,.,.,CATSSQGGRLVNEQFF,TGTGCCACCAGCAGTCAAGGGGGTAGGTTAGTCAATGAGCAGTTCTTC
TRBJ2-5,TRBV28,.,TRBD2,CASSLGDLAGGGETQYF,TGTGCCAGCAGTTTAGGGGACCTGGCGGGGGGCGGGGAGACCCAGTACTTC
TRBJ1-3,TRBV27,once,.,CASSYTGTAGNTIYF,TGTGCCAGCAGTTATACAGGGACCGCTGGAAACACCATATATTTT
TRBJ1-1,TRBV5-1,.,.,CASSRTDGGTEAFF,TGCGCCAGCAGCCGGACAGATGGGGGCACTGAAGCTTTCTTT
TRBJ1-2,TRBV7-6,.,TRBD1,CASSFTLTGDGYTF,TGTGCCAGCAGCTTTACCCTGACAGGGGATGGCTACACCTTC
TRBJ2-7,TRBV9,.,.,CASSVAPRQSAGEQYF,TGTGCCAGCAGCGTAGCCCCACGCCAATCTGCTGGAGAGCAGTACTTC
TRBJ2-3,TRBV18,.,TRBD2,CASSPGLGEVF,TGTGCCAGCTCACCGGGACTAGGGGAGGTATTT
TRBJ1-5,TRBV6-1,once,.,CASSEALHNQPQHF,TGTGCCAGCAGTGAAGCTTTACATAATCAGCCCCAGCATTTT
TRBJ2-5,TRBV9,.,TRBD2,CASSVGGSGRYETQYF,TGTGCCAGCAGCGTCGGTGGTAGCGGGAGATATGAGACCCAGTACTTC
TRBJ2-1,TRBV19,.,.,CASSTASRREQFF,TGTGCCAGTAGTACGGCTAGCAGAAGGGAGCAGTTCTTC
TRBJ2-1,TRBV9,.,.,CASSGGSLTYNEQFF,TGTGCCAGCAGCGGGGGGTCACTCACCTACAATGAGCAGTTCTTC
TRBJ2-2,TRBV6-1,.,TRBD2,CASSERIRAGVAGELFF,TGTGCCAGCAGTGAACGGATTAGAGCGGGAGTCGCCGGGGAGCTGTTTTTT
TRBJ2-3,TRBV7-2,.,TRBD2,CASSPLRGGSTDTQYF,TGTGCCAGCAGCCCTTTGCGGGGGGGGAGCACAGATACGCAGTATTTT
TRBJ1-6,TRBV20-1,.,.,CSASAGNSPLHF,TGCAGTGCTAGTGCAGGGAATTCACCCCTCCACTTT
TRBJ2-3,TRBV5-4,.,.,CASSMGAGTTDTQYF,TGTGCCAGCAGCATGGGGGCGGGGACCACAGATACGCAGTATTTT
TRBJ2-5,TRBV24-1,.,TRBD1,CATSDPGQGRETQYF,TGTGCCACCAGTGACCCGGGACAGGGAAGAGAGACCCAGTACTTC
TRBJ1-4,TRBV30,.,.,CAWSRGGAPLSGEKLFF,TGTGCCTGGAGTAGGGGCGGCGCTCCTCTCTCTGGTGAAAAACTGTTTTTT
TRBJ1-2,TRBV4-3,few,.,CASSPGTTPANYGYTF,TGCGCCAGCAGCCCCGGGACAACCCCTGCTAACTATGGCTACACCTTC
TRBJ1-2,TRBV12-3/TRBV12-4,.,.,CASSLGQNYGYTF,TGTGCCAGCAGTTTAGGACAGAACTATGGCTACACCTTC
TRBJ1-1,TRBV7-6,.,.,CASSLGVGANTEAFF,TGTGCCAGCAGCTTAGGTGTAGGGGCAAACACTGAAGCTTTCTTT
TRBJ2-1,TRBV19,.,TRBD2,CASSGFSGRGYNEQFF,TGTGCCAGTAGTGGATTTAGCGGGAGAGGCTACAATGAGCAGTTCTTC
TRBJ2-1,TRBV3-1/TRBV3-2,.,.,CASSQMRGQLYNEQFF,TGTGCCAGCAGCCAAATGAGGGGTCAGCTCTACAATGAGCAGTTCTTC
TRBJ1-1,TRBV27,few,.,CASSLGQSMNTEAFF,TGTGCCAGCAGTCTCGGACAGAGCATGAACACTGAAGCTTTCTTT
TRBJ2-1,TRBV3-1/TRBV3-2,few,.,CASSQIKGEQFF,TGTGCCAGCAGCCAAATTAAGGGTGAGCAGTTCTTC
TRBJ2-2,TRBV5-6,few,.,CASSSRHTGELFF,TGTGCCAGCAGTTCTCGACATACCGGGGAGCTGTTTTTT
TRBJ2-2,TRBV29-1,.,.,CSVEGVPSNTGELFF,TGCAGCGTTGAAGGGGTCCCCTCGAACACCGGGGAGCTGTTTTTT
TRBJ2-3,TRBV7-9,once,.,CASSLLAGTTDTQYF,TGTGCCAGCAGCTTACTAGCTGGGACAACAGATACGCAGTATTTT
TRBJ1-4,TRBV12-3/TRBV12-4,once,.,CASSQGPLKLFF,TGTGCCAGCAGCCAAGGCCCCTTAAAACTGTTTTTT
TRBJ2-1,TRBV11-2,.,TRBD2,CASSSLQRAGGPYEQFF,TGTGCCAGCAGCTCCCTACAGAGAGCGGGGGGGCCTTATGAGCAGTTCTTC
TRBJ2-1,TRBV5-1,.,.,CASSLSGGSYNEQFF,TGCGCCAGCAGCTTGTCTGGGGGCTCCTACAATGAGCAGTTCTTC
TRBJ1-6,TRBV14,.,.,CASSQDRSTISPLHF,TGTGCCAGCAGCCAAGATCGGTCGACGATTTCACCCCTCCACTTT
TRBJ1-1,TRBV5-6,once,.,CASSLRQTLYTEAFF,TGTGCCAGCAGCTTGAGACAGACTTTATACACTGAAGCTTTCTTT
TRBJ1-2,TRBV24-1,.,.,CATSDRSHGYTF,TGTGCCACCAGTGACAGGAGCCATGGCTACACCTTC